This entry is about one TCR beta chain. Its target is unknown. The data were taken from a study of read filtering for tumor transcriptome and immune sequencing. Overall study: DNase treatment preceded whole-transcriptome library preparation.

Trimming left V 6 bases short and J 5 bases short, with 13 bases between. The CDR3 consists of 13 residues. Germline V gene lookup returns CDR1 MNHEY and CDR2 SVGEGT. Molecular barcoded adaptors covering alpha/delta and beta/gamma chains were used on roughly 370 ng RNA. TCRdb reprocessed the reads with MiXCR, giving one entry per CDR3 protein. The sample comprises roughly 69,000 distinct CDR3 sequences, 14% of which are singletons, and 45% to 50% rests with the top ten. General study results and limits: The sorted CD138-negative fraction was a mixed bone marrow immune population, not purified T cells. In IR-seq, single-read clonotypes were roughly 82% of clonotypes but about 3.5% of reads. Compared with RNA-seq, IR-seq gave much higher clonotype depth and reliability.

Sequenced sample: a population of CD138-negative cells sorted from bone marrow. V gene TRBV6-2 or TRBV6-3 combines with J gene TRBJ1-2, with a tentative D call TRBD1 (5 bases). This TCR came from a donor at least 40 years old with multiple myeloma. The CDR3, as DNA: TGTGCCAGCAGCCGTAGACAGCCATATGGCTACACCTTC. Translation gives CASSRRQPYGYTF.